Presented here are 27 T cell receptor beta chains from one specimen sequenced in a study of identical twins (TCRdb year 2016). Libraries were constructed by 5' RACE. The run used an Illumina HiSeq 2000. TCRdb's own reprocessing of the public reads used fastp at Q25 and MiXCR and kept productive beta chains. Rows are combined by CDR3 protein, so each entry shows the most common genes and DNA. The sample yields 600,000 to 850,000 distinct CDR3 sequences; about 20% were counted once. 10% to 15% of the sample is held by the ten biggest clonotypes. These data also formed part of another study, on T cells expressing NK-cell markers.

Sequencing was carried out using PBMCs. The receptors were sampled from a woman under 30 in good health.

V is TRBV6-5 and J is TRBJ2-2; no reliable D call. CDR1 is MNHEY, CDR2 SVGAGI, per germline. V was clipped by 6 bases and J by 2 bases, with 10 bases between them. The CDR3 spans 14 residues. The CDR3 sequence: CASRYQPNTGELFF. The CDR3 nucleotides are TGTGCCAGCAGGTACCAGCCCAACACCGGGGAGCTGTTTTTT.

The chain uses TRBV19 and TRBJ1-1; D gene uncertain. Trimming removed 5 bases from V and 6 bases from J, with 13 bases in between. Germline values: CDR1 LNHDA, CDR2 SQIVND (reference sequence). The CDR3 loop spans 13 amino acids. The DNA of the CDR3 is TGTGCCAGTAGTCTTTCGGAACTGGCTGAAGCTTTCTTT. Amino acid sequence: CASSLSELAEAFF.

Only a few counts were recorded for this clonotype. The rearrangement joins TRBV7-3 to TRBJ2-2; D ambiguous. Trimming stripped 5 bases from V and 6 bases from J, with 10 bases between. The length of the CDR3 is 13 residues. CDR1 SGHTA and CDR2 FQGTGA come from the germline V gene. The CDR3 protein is CASSLMGSGELFF. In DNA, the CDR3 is TGTGCCAGCAGCCTAATGGGGTCCGGGGAGCTGTTTTTT.

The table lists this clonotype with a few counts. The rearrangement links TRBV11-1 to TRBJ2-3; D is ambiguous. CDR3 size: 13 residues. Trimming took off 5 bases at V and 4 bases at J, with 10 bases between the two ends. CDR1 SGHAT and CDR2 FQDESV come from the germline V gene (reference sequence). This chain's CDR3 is CASSPQPADTQYF. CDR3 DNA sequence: TGTGCCAGCAGCCCGCAGCCCGCAGATACGCAGTATTTT.

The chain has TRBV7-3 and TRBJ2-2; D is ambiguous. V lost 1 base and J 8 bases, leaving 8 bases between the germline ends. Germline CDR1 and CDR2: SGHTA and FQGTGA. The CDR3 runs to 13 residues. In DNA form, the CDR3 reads TGTGCCAGCAGCTTAAGTAGCAAGGGGGAGCTGTTTTTT. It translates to CASSLSSKGELFF.

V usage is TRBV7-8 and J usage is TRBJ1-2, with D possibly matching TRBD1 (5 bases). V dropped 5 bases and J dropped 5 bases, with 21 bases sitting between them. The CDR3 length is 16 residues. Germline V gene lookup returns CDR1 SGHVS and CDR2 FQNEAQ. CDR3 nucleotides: TGTGCCAGCAGCCTCGCCAAATCCGGGACTCCATATGGCTACACCTTC. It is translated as CASSLAKSGTPYGYTF.

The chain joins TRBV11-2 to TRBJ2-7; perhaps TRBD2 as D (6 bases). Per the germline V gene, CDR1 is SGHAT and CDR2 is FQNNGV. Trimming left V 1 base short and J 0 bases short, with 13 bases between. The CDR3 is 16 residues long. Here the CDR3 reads CASSLGFGTHSYEQYF. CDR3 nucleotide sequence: TGTGCCAGCAGCTTAGGTTTCGGGACTCACTCCTACGAGCAGTACTTC. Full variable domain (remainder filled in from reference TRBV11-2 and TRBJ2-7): EAGVAQSPRYKIIEKRQSVAFWCNPISGHATLYWYQQILGQGPKLLIQFQNNGVVDDSQLPKDRFSAERLKGVDSTLKIQPAKLEDSAVYLCASSLGFGTHSYEQYFGPGTRLTVT.

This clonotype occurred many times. This CDR3 is CSALGLAGSQHTQYF. CDR3 in DNA: TGCAGTGCTTTAGGACTAGCGGGCTCCCAACATACGCAGTATTTT. The chain is built from TRBV20-1 and TRBJ2-3; TRBD2 agrees at 11 bases. The germline gives CDR1 DFQATT, CDR2 SNEGSKA (reference sequence). The CDR3 totals 15 residues. V lost 5 bases to trimming and J lost 7 bases; unmatched junction nucleotides: 11.

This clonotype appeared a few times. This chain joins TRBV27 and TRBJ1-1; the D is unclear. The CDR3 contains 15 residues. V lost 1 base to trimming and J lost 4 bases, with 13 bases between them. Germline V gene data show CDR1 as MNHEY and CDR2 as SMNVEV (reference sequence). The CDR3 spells CASSLFGVVGTEAFF. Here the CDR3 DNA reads TGTGCCAGCAGTTTATTTGGGGTAGTAGGCACTGAAGCTTTCTTT.

This CDR3 is CASSLQAPTYEQYF. The CDR3 DNA reads as TGCGCCAGCAGCTTACAGGCCCCTACCTACGAGCAGTACTTC. The J gene is TRBJ2-7, the V gene TRBV5-1; TRBD1 might be the D (5 bases). The germline V gene has CDR1 SGHRS and CDR2 YFSETQ. CDR3 size: 14 residues. V gave up 2 bases and J gave up 2 bases, with 11 bases separating them.

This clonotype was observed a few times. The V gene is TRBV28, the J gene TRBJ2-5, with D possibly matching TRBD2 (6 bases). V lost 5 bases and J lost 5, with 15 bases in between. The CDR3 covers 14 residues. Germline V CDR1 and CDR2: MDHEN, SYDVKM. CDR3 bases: TGTGCCAGCAGTCCTATGGAGGGGCGGGAGACCCAGTACTTC. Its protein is CASSPMEGRETQYF.

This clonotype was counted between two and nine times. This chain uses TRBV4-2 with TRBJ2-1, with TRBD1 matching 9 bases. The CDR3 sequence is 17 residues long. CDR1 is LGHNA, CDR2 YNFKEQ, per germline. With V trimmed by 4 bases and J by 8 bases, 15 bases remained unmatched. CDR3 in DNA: TGTGCCAGCAGCCGCAGACCTGGGACAGGGTTATTCTATGAGCAGTTCTTC. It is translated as CASSRRPGTGLFYEQFF.

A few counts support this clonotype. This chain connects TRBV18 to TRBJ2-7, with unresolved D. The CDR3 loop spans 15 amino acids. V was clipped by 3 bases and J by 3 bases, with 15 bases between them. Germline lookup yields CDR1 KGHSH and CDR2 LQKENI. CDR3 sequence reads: CASSPYHTGNYEQYF. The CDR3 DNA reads TGTGCCAGCTCACCGTATCATACGGGTAACTACGAGCAGTACTTC.

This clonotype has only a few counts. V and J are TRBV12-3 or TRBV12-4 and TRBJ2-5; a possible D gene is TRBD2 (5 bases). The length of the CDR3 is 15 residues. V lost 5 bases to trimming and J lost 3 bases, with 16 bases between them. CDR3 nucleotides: TGTGCCAGCAGTAAGATAGGGAGTGTGGAAGAGACCCAGTACTTC. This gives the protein CASSKIGSVEETQYF.

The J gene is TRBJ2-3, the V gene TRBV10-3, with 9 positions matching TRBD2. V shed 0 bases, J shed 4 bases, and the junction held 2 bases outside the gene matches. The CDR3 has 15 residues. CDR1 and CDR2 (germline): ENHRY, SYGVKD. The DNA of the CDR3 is TGTGCCATCAGTGAGTCTAGCGGGAGCCCAGATACGCAGTATTTT. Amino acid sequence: CAISESSGSPDTQYF.

The CDR3 protein is CSAIDRGPYEQYF. The CDR3 nucleotides read TGCAGTGCCATTGACAGGGGGCCTTACGAGCAGTACTTC. This chain joins TRBV20-1 and TRBJ2-7; 10 bases match TRBD1. From germline, CDR1 is DFQATT and CDR2 SNEGSKA (reference sequence). The trim removed 6 bases at V and 4 bases at J, leaving 6 bases unmatched. The CDR3 sequence is 13 residues long.

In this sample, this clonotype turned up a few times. The CDR3 loop reads CASSLSPGSYNEQFF. The CDR3 DNA is TGTGCCAGCAGCCTCTCCCCCGGCTCCTACAATGAGCAGTTCTTC. The rearrangement joins TRBV12-3 or TRBV12-4 to TRBJ2-1; no reliable D call. V was trimmed by 6 bases and J by 0 bases, leaving 12 bases between them. CDR3 length: 15 residues.

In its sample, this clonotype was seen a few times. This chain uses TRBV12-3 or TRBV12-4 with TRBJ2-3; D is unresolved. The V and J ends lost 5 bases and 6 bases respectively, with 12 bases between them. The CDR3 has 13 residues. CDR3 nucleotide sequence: TGTGCCAGCAGTGTAATCCTGGGGGATACGCAGTATTTT. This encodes CASSVILGDTQYF.

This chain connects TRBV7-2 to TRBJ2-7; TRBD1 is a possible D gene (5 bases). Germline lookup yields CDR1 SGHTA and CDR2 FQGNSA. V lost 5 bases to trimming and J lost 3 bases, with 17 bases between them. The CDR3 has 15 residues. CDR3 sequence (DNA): TGTGCCAGCAGCCCTCGGCGGACATTTAGCTACGAGCAGTACTTC. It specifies CASSPRRTFSYEQYF.

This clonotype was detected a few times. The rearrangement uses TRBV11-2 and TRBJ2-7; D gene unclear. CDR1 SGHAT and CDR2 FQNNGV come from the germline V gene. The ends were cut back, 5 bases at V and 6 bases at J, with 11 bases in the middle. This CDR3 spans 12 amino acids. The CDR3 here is CASSPHWGEQYF. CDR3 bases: TGTGCCAGCAGCCCCCATTGGGGCGAGCAGTACTTC.

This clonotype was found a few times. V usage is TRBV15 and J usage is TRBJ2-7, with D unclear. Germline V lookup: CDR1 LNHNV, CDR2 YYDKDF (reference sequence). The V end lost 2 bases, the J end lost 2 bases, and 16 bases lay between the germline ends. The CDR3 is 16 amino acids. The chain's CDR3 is CATSRYRTSHPYEQYF. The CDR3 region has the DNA TGTGCCACCAGCAGATACCGGACGTCGCACCCCTACGAGCAGTACTTC. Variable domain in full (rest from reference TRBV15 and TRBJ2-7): DAMVIQNPRYQVTQFGKPVTLSCSQTLNHNVMYWYQQKSSQAPKLLFHYYDKDFNNEADTPDNFQSRRPNTSFCFLDIRSPGLGDTAMYLCATSRYRTSHPYEQYFGPGTRLTVT.

The CDR3 here is CATSVNRAGNQPQHF. The CDR3 DNA is TGTGCCACCAGCGTAAACAGGGCTGGCAATCAGCCCCAGCATTTT. The rearrangement links TRBV15 to TRBJ1-5, with D possibly TRBD1 on 6 matching bases. There are 15 residues in the CDR3. Germline V gene sequence: CDR1 LNHNV, CDR2 YYDKDF (reference sequence). Trimming removed 5 bases at V and 2 bases at J, with 13 bases between.

CDR3 region: CASSYLGHNYGYTF. The CDR3 DNA reads as TGTGCCAGCAGTTACTTAGGACATAACTATGGCTACACCTTC. This rearrangement joins TRBV6-5 to TRBJ1-2; maybe TRBD1 (5 bases). The germline CDR1 and CDR2 sequences are MNHEY and SVGAGI. This CDR3 spans 14 amino acids. V shed 1 base and J shed 1 base, with 7 bases lying between them.

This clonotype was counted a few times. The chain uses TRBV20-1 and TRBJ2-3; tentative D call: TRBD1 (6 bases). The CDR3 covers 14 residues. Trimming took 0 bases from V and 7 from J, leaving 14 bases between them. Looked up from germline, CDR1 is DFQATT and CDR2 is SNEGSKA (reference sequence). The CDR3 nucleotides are TGCAGTGCTAGAGATACAGGGAAAGCCAATACGCAGTATTTT. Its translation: CSARDTGKANTQYF.

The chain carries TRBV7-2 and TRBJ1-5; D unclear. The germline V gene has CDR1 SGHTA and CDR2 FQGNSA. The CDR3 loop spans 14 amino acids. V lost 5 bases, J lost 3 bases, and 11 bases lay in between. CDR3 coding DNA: TGTGCCAGCAGCCTAAGAACCACCAATCAGCCCCAGCATTTT. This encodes CASSLRTTNQPQHF. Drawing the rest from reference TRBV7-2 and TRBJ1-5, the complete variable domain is GAGVSQSPSNKVTEKGKDVELRCDPISGHTALYWYRQSLGQGLEFLIYFQGNSAPDKSGLPSDRFSAERTGGSVSTLTIQRTQQEDSAVYLCASSLRTTNQPQHFGDGTRLSIL.

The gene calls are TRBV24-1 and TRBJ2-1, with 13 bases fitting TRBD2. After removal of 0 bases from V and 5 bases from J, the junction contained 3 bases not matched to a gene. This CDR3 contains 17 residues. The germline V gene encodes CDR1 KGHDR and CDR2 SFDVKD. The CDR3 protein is CATSDLRLAGGHNEQFF. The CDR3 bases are TGTGCCACCAGTGATTTGCGACTAGCGGGGGGCCACAATGAGCAGTTCTTC.

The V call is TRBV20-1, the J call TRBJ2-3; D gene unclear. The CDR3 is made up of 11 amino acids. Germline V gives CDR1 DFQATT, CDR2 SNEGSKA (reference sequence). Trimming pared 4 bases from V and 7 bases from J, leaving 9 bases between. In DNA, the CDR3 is TGCAGTGCTAATTACGGCAATACGCAGTATTTT. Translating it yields CSANYGNTQYF.